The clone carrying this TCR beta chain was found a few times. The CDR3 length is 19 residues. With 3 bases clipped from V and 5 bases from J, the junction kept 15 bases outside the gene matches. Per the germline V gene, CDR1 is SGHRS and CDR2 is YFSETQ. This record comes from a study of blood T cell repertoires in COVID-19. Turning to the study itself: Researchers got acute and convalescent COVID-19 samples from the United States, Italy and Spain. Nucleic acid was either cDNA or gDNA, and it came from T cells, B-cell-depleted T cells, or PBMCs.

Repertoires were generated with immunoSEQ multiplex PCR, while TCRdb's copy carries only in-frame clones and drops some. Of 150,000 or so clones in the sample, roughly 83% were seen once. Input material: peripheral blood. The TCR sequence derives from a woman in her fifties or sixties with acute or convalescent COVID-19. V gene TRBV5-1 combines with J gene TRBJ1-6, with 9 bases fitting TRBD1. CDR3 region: CASSSRGGTGSLHNSPLHF. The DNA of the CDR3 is TGCGCCAGCAGCTCGCGGGGCGGGACAGGGTCATTGCATAATTCACCCCTCCACTTT.